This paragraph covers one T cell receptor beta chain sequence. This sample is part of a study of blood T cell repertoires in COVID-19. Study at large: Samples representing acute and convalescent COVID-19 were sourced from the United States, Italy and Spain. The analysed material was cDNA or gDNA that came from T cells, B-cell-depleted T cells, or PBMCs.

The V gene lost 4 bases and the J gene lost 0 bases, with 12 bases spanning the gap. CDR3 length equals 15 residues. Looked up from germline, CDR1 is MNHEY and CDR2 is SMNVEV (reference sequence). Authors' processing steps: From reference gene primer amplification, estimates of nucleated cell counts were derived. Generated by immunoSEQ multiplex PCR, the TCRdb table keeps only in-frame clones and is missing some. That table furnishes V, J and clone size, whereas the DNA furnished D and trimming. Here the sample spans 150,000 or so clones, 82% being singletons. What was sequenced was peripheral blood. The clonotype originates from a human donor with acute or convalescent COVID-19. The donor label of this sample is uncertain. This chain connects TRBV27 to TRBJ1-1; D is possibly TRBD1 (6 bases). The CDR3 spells CASSSYRDLNTEAFF. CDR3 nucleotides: TGTGCCAGCAGTTCGTACAGGGATCTGAACACTGAAGCTTTCTTT.